These 15 T cell receptor beta chains were sequenced from one sample in a study of T cell responses to AZD1222 COVID-19 vaccine. Sequencing used immunoSEQ multiplex PCR; TCRdb keeps in-frame clones, though not all of them. The sample yields some 150,000 clones, 75% to 90% seen once. Sequenced here: peripheral blood, sampled on day 0 of MenACWY control vaccination. The receptors shown here come from an adult in good health.

The chain has TRBV5-5 and TRBJ2-3; D remains unclear. This CDR3 contains 15 residues. Trimming took off 2 bases at V and 2 bases at J, with 12 bases between the two ends. Germline CDR1 is SGHKS and CDR2 is YYEKEE (reference sequence). The CDR3 loop is CASSFPLPLTDTQYF. As DNA, the CDR3 is TGTGCCAGCAGCTTCCCCCTTCCCCTCACAGATACGCAGTATTTT.

This chain joins TRBV6-5 and TRBJ2-7; unclear D gene. The CDR3 spans 12 residues. Germline V gives CDR1 MNHEY, CDR2 SVGAGI. V lost 5 bases, J lost 1 base, and 6 bases lay in between. The CDR3 region is CASSPTSYEQYF. CDR3 sequence (DNA): TGTGCCAGCAGTCCTACATCCTACGAGCAGTACTTC.

The rearrangement uses TRBV30 and TRBJ2-1; perhaps TRBD1 as D (6 bases). Trimming cost V 1 base and J 12 bases, with 13 bases left between them. This CDR3 has 12 residues. In germline, CDR1 is GTSNPN, CDR2 SVGIG (reference sequence). CDR3 protein: CAWSAHRDRQFF. Here the CDR3 DNA reads TGTGCCTGGAGTGCCCACAGGGACCGGCAGTTCTTC.

This chain uses TRBV3-1 (or the pseudogene TRBV3-2) with TRBJ2-1; TRBD2 aligns across 9 bases. CDR1 LGHDT and CDR2 YNNKEL come from the germline V gene (reference sequence). V lost 4 bases to trimming and J lost 5 bases; unmatched junction nucleotides: 12. The CDR3 spans 17 residues. The CDR3: CASSRMASGASHNEQFF. The CDR3, as DNA: TGTGCCAGCAGCCGGATGGCTAGCGGGGCTAGCCACAATGAGCAGTTCTTC.

J is TRBJ2-1 and V is TRBV5-4, with D uncertain. Germline values: CDR1 SGHNT, CDR2 YYREEE (reference sequence). V lost 2 bases and J lost 7, with 10 bases in between. The CDR3 is 13 residues long. CDR3 sequence reads: CASSLRVANEQFF. The CDR3 coding sequence is TGTGCCAGCAGCTTAAGGGTCGCGAATGAGCAGTTCTTC.

The V call is TRBV27, the J call TRBJ2-7; possibly TRBD1 for D (6 bases). Germline V lookup: CDR1 MNHEY, CDR2 SMNVEV (reference sequence). V was pared by 3 bases and J by 4 bases, with 13 bases between. This CDR3 is 14 amino acids long. CDR3 protein: CASSFIGRGYEQYF. The CDR3 nucleotides are TGTGCCAGCAGTTTTATCGGCAGGGGATACGAGCAGTACTTC.

DNA of the CDR3: TGCGCCAGCAGCGCTCCGGGCCAAGCTTCCGGAGATACGCAGTATTTT. It encodes CASSAPGQASGDTQYF. V usage is TRBV5-1 and J usage is TRBJ2-3; no clear D. Germline V lookup: CDR1 SGHRS, CDR2 YFSETQ. The CDR3 sequence is 16 residues long. Between the trimmed V and J ends, which lost 4 bases and 5 bases, there was a span of 20 bases.

J is TRBJ1-1 and V is TRBV29-1; D gene ambiguous. This CDR3 has 12 residues. Trimming cost V 7 bases and J 2 bases, with 11 bases left between them. Germline CDR1 and CDR2: SQVTM and ANQGSEA. As DNA, the CDR3 is TGCAGCGCTAGGCAGGTCAACACTGAAGCTTTCTTT. It is translated as CSARQVNTEAFF.

The chain couples TRBV6-5 to TRBJ2-5, with 9 bases fitting TRBD2. Germline V gene data show CDR1 as MNHEY and CDR2 as SVGAGI. J was trimmed by 2 bases and V by 2 bases; bases with no gene match: 3. This CDR3 contains 15 residues. The CDR3 DNA follows: TGTGCCAGCAGTTACGGGACTAGCCGACAAGAGACCCAGTACTTC. Translated: CASSYGTSRQETQYF.

This chain connects TRBV3-1 (or the pseudogene TRBV3-2) to TRBJ2-3; TRBD2 is a possible D gene (5 bases). Between the trimmed V and J ends, which lost 4 bases and 5 bases, there was a span of 10 bases. Per the germline V gene, CDR1 is LGHDT and CDR2 is YNNKEL (reference sequence). The CDR3 loop spans 13 amino acids. The CDR3 region has the DNA TGTGCCAGCAGCCGTTCAGCGGAAGATACGCAGTATTTT. The encoded protein is CASSRSAEDTQYF.

The chain is built from TRBV5-6 and TRBJ1-1; tentative D call: TRBD1 (6 bases). From germline, CDR1 is SGHDT and CDR2 YYEEEE. Deletions cut 4 bases from V and 5 bases from J, with 15 bases between. This CDR3 spans 14 amino acids. This CDR3 reads CASSLGARGTEAFF. The CDR3 DNA is TGTGCCAGCAGCCTCGGGGCAAGGGGGACTGAAGCTTTCTTT.

This chain joins TRBV11-2 and TRBJ1-1; D uncertain. The CDR3 totals 15 residues. CDR1 and CDR2 (germline): SGHAT, FQNNGV. V lost 0 bases and J lost 4, with 12 bases in between. The CDR3: CASSLDPGVVTEAFF. As DNA, the CDR3 is TGTGCCAGCAGCTTAGATCCTGGGGTTGTCACTGAAGCTTTCTTT.

The rearrangement uses TRBV19 and TRBJ1-3; D call uncertain. This CDR3 comprises 15 residues. In germline, CDR1 is LNHDA, CDR2 SQIVND (reference sequence). With 1 base removed from V and 2 bases from J, the gap between germline ends came to 9 bases. DNA of the CDR3: TGTGCCAGTAGTATAGCCACAGCGGCTGGAAACACCATATATTTT. Translating it yields CASSIATAAGNTIYF.

The chain carries TRBV18 and TRBJ2-2; D gene uncertain. Between the trimmed V and J ends, which lost 7 bases and 8 bases, there was a span of 14 bases. Per germline, CDR1 KGHSH and CDR2 LQKENI. This CDR3 comprises 13 residues. CDR3 sequence: CASLVTQNGELFF. The CDR3 DNA is TGTGCCAGCTTAGTCACGCAGAATGGGGAGCTGTTTTTT.

The chain has TRBV7-3 and TRBJ2-3; D gene unclear. The CDR3 totals 15 residues. In germline, CDR1 is SGHTA, CDR2 FQGTGA. V lost 4 bases, J lost 4 bases, and 15 bases lay in between. The CDR3 DNA reads as TGTGCCAGCAGCTGGGCTAGAGCGTCGGCAGATACGCAGTATTTT. Translating gives CASSWARASADTQYF.